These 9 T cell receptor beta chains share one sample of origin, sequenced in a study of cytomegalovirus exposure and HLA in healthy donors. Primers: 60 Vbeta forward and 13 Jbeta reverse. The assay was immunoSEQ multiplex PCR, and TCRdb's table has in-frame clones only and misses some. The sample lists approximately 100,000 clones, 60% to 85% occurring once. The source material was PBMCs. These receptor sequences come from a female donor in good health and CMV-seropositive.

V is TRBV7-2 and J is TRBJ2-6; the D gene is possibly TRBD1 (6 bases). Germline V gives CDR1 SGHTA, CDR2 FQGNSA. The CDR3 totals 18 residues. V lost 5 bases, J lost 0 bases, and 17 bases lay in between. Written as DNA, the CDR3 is TGTGCCAGCAGCCGTCAGGGGCAGGTCGCCTCTGGGGCCAACGTCCTGACTTTC. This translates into CASSRQGQVASGANVLTF.

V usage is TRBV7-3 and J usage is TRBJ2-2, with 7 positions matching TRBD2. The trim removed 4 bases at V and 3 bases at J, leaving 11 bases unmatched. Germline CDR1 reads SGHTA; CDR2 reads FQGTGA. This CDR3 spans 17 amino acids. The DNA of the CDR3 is TGTGCCAGCAGCTCGCGCAGCGGGATTAGCGACACCGGGGAGCTGTTTTTT. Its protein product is CASSSRSGISDTGELFF.

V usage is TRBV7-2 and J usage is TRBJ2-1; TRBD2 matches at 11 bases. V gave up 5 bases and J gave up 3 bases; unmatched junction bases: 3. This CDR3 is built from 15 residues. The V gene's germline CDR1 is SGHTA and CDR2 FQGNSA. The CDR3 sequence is CASSDTSGGYNEQFF. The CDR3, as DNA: TGTGCCAGCAGCGACACTAGCGGGGGCTACAATGAGCAGTTCTTC.

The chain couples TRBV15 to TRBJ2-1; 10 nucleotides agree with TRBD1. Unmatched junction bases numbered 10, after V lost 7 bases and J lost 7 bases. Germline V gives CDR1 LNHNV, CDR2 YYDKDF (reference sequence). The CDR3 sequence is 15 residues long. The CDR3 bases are TGTGCCACCATCGGGGGGGGGACAGGGGAGAATGAGCAGTTCTTC. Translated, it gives CATIGGGTGENEQFF.

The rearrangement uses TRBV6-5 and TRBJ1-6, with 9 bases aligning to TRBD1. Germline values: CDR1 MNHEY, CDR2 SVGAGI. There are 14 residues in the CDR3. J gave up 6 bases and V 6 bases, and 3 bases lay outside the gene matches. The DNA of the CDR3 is TGTGCCAGCAGGAAGGGACAGGGTAATTCACCCCTCCACTTT. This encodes CASRKGQGNSPLHF.

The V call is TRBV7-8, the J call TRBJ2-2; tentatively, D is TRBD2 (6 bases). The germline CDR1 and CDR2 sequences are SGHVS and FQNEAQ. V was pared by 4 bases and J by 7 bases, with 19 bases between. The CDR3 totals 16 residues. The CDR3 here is CASSSYTGTLGGELFF. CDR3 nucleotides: TGTGCCAGCAGCTCGTACACCGGGACTCTTGGCGGGGAGCTGTTTTTT.

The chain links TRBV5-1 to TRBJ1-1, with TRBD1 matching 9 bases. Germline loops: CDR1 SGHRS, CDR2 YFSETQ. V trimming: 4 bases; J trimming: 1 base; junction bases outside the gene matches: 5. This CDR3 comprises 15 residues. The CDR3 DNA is TGCGCCAGCAGCGTACAGGGACAGGGGAACACTGAAGCTTTCTTT. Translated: CASSVQGQGNTEAFF.

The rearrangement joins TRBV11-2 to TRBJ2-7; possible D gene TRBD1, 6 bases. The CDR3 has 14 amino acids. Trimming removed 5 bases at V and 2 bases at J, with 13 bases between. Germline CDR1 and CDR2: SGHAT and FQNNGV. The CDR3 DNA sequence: TGTGCCAGCAGCCAAGAGAGGACAGCCTACGAGCAGTACTTC. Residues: CASSQERTAYEQYF.

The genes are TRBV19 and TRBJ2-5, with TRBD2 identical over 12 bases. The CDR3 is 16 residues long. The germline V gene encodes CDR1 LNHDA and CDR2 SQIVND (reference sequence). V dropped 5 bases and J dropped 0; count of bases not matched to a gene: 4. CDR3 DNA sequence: TGTGCCAGTAGTGGAAGACTAGCGGGAGACCAAGAGACCCAGTACTTC. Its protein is CASSGRLAGDQETQYF.